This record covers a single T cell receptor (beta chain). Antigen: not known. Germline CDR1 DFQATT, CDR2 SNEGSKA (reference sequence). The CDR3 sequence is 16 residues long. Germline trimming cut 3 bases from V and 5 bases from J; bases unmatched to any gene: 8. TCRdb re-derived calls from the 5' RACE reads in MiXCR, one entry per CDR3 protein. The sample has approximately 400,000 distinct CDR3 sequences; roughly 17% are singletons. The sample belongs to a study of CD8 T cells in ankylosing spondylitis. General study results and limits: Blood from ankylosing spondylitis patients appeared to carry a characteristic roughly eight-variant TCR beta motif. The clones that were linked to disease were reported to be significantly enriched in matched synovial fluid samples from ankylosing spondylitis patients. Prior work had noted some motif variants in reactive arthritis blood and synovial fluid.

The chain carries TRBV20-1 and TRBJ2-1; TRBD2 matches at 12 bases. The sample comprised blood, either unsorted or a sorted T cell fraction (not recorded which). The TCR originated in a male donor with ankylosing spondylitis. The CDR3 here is CSASRLAGGADNEQFF. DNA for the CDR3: TGCAGTGCTAGTCGGCTAGCGGGGGGGGCGGACAATGAGCAGTTCTTC.